These 20 T cell receptor beta chains were sequenced from one sample in a study of blood T cell repertoires in COVID-19. Sequencing used immunoSEQ multiplex PCR; TCRdb keeps in-frame clones, though not all of them. This table has around 150,000 clones, approximately 84% appearing once. The sample taken for sequencing was peripheral blood. These receptors originate from a woman older than 75 with acute or convalescent COVID-19.

In this sample, this clone turned up a few times. The chain joins TRBV19 to TRBJ1-2; 11 nucleotides align to TRBD1. The CDR3 is made up of 16 amino acids. CDR1 is LNHDA and CDR2 is SQIVND in the germline V gene (reference sequence). The junction had 12 bases not matched to a gene; V was cut back by 6 bases and J by 6 bases. CDR3 in amino acids: CASSLSGTGGRNGYTF. The CDR3 region has the DNA TGTGCCAGTAGCCTCTCCGGGACAGGGGGGAGAAATGGCTACACCTTC.

The chain recombines TRBV5-1 with TRBJ1-2; D is perhaps TRBD1 (5 bases). Trimming cost V 2 bases and J 8 bases, with 13 bases left between them. Germline-derived CDR1 and CDR2 are SGHRS and YFSETQ. The length of the CDR3 is 13 residues. The CDR3 region has the DNA TGCGCCAGCAGCTTTCAGGGTCCGGACGGCTACACCTTC. Translating gives CASSFQGPDGYTF.

This clone appeared a few times. The V and J genes are TRBV30 and TRBJ1-4; 8 bases agree with TRBD1. Trimming removed 0 bases from V and 6 bases from J; junction bases left unmatched: 6. The CDR3 loop spans 15 amino acids. The germline gives CDR1 GTSNPN, CDR2 SVGIG (reference sequence). The CDR3 DNA is TGTGCCTGGAGTGTGCCAGGGGGCTCGCATGAAAAACTGTTTTTT. Amino acids: CAWSVPGGSHEKLFF.

The rearrangement joins TRBV7-2 to TRBJ2-3, with a possible D match to TRBD2 (5 bases). This CDR3 has 15 residues. CDR1 is SGHTA, CDR2 FQGNSA, per germline. With 1 base removed from V and 1 base from J, the gap between germline ends came to 9 bases. CDR3 amino acids: CASSLGVGGTDTQYF. In DNA form, the CDR3 reads TGTGCCAGCAGCTTAGGAGTGGGAGGCACAGATACGCAGTATTTT.

V gene TRBV21-1 combines with J gene TRBJ2-7; TRBD1 is taken as the D call from the table, unchecked against the DNA. TRBV21-1 is a known pseudogene. The CDR3 totals 14 residues. The CDR3 DNA is TGTGCCAGCAGCAACCGGGACAGTACCTACGAGCAGTACTTC. Protein: CASSNRDSTYEQYF.

The rearrangement uses TRBV7-2 and TRBJ2-1; TRBD2 aligns across 12 bases. Germline V gene data show CDR1 as SGHTA and CDR2 as FQGNSA. CDR3 size: 17 residues. The ends lost 5 bases at V and 6 bases at J; junction bases unmatched: 11. The CDR3 coding sequence is TGTGCCAGCAGCCGCCGACTAGCGGGAGCGTCGTCCAATGAGCAGTTCTTC. It encodes CASSRRLAGASSNEQFF. The full variable domain, with the rest looked up from reference TRBV7-2 and TRBJ2-1, is GAGVSQSPSNKVTEKGKDVELRCDPISGHTALYWYRQSLGQGLEFLIYFQGNSAPDKSGLPSDRFSAERTGGSVSTLTIQRTQQEDSAVYLCASSRRLAGASSNEQFFGPGTRLTVL.

This clone showed up just a few times. The rearrangement links TRBV30 to TRBJ2-7; TRBD2 is a possible D gene (6 bases). The V end was cut by 3 bases, the J end by 6 bases, with 15 bases between. The CDR3 has 13 residues. Looked up from germline, CDR1 is GTSNPN and CDR2 is SVGIG (reference sequence). CDR3 sequence: CAWSSGVGPEQYF. CDR3 DNA: TGTGCCTGGAGCTCGGGAGTTGGCCCCGAGCAGTACTTC.

J is TRBJ2-4 and V is TRBV19; D gene ambiguous. Trimming stripped 6 bases from V and 1 base from J, with 10 bases between. The V gene's germline CDR1 is LNHDA and CDR2 SQIVND (reference sequence). The CDR3 runs to 14 residues. The CDR3 bases are TGTGCCAGTAGGCCCGCAGCGGCCAAAAACATTCAGTACTTC. Protein product: CASRPAAAKNIQYF. The variable domain in full, completed from reference TRBV19 and TRBJ2-4, reads DGGITQSPKYLFRKEGQNVTLSCEQNLNHDAMYWYRQDPGQGLRLIYYSQIVNDFQKGDIAEGYSVSREKKESFPLTVTSAQKNPTAFYLCASRPAAAKNIQYFGAGTRLSVL.

The gene calls are TRBV3-1 (or the pseudogene TRBV3-2) and TRBJ2-7, with D perhaps TRBD2 (5 bases). The CDR3 loop spans 15 amino acids. V shed 4 bases and J shed 3 bases, with 16 bases lying between them. Germline assignment: CDR1 LGHDT and CDR2 YNNKEL (reference sequence). CDR3 coding DNA: TGTGCCAGCAGCCCACCCGGCGGGCTTAGCTACGAGCAGTACTTC. Protein sequence: CASSPPGGLSYEQYF.

J is TRBJ1-1 and V is TRBV4-1; D is ambiguous. V shed 1 base and J shed 7 bases, with 13 bases lying between them. Germline V gene sequence: CDR1 MGHRA, CDR2 YSYEKL. This CDR3 comprises 14 residues. CDR3 sequence: CASSQVSLQIEAFF. CDR3 in DNA: TGCGCCAGCAGCCAAGTATCCCTGCAGATTGAAGCTTTCTTT.

The chain is built from TRBV25-1 and TRBJ2-1; 7 bases fit TRBD1. After removal of 2 bases from V and 4 bases from J, the junction contained 11 bases not matched to a gene. Germline values: CDR1 MGHDK, CDR2 SYGVNS. The CDR3 is made up of 17 amino acids. CDR3 DNA: TGTGCCAGCAGTGAAGCACCCTCGGGACAGCTATACAATGAGCAGTTCTTC. It is translated as CASSEAPSGQLYNEQFF.

This clone came up once. The CDR3 protein is CASSFTSESAKNIQYF. The DNA for the CDR3 is TGCGCCAGCAGCTTCACTAGCGAGTCGGCCAAAAACATTCAGTACTTC. V is TRBV5-1 and J is TRBJ2-4; 7 nucleotides agree with TRBD2. CDR1 SGHRS and CDR2 YFSETQ come from the germline V gene. CDR3 length: 16 residues. After removal of 2 bases from V and 1 base from J, the junction contained 6 bases not matched to a gene.

V usage is TRBV5-6 and J usage is TRBJ2-1, with 15 bases identical to TRBD2. The CDR3 extends over 17 amino acids. The V and J ends lost 1 base and 5 bases, in that order; junction bases with no gene match: 4. Germline assignment: CDR1 SGHDT and CDR2 YYEEEE. As DNA, the CDR3 is TGTGCCAGCAGCTTGCTAGGACTAGCGGGAGGGAACAATGAGCAGTTCTTC. Translation: CASSLLGLAGGNNEQFF.

The chain employs TRBV28 and TRBJ1-2; D is possibly TRBD1 (6 bases). CDR1 and CDR2 from the germline V gene are MDHEN and SYDVKM. CDR3 length: 15 amino acids. V lost 3 bases to trimming and J lost 2 bases, with 13 bases between them. The CDR3 DNA reads as TGTGCCAGCAGTTTCTCCGACAGGAGGAACTATGGCTACACCTTC. Translated, it gives CASSFSDRRNYGYTF.

The chain links TRBV6-2 or TRBV6-3 to TRBJ1-3; D is possibly TRBD1 (6 bases). The germline CDR1 and CDR2 sequences are MNHEY and SVGEGT. The CDR3 contains 15 residues. V lost 4 bases and J lost 2, with 12 bases in between. CDR3 sequence: CASSWEQGTGNTIYF. In nucleotides, the CDR3 is TGTGCCAGCAGTTGGGAACAGGGAACTGGAAACACCATATATTTT.

The chain employs TRBV5-6 and TRBJ2-5; 7 nucleotides align to TRBD1. J lost 3 bases, V lost 2 bases, and 4 bases had no gene match. Germline assignment: CDR1 SGHDT and CDR2 YYEEEE. The CDR3 contains 14 residues. CDR3 in amino acids: CASSFRQGEETQYF. As DNA, the CDR3 is TGTGCCAGCAGCTTTAGGCAGGGGGAAGAGACCCAGTACTTC.

Remarks on this clone: The DNA is omitted, as the CDR3 cannot be located on it reliably, and the CDR3 follows TCRdb's listing. This rearrangement joins TRBV28 to TRBJ2-2; whether TRBD1, the table's D call, matches the DNA was not checked. The length of the CDR3 is 16 amino acids, counting both ends. CDR1 and CDR2 from the germline V gene are MDHEN and SYDVKM. CDR3 loop: CASLSLDKTFTGELFF.

This clone was found a few times. The J gene is TRBJ1-1, the V gene TRBV28; D is unclear. Germline assignment: CDR1 MDHEN and CDR2 SYDVKM. V was shortened by 7 bases and J by 0 bases, with 9 bases between the two germline ends. This CDR3 has 13 residues. CDR3 residues: CASISGVNTEAFF. For the CDR3, the DNA is TGTGCCAGCATCTCAGGTGTGAACACTGAAGCTTTCTTT.

The chain has TRBV4-3 and TRBJ1-4; D uncertain. CDR1 LGHNA and CDR2 YSLEER come from the germline V gene. CDR3 size: 14 residues. Trimming removed 1 base at V and 8 bases at J, with 11 bases between. In DNA form, the CDR3 reads TGCGCCAGCAGCCAAGGGCCCGGAGGGGAAAAACTGTTTTTT. Encoded protein: CASSQGPGGEKLFF.

V gene TRBV19 combines with J gene TRBJ2-7; tentative D call: TRBD2 (6 bases). CDR3 size: 14 residues. Trimming stripped 3 bases from V and 3 bases from J, with 12 bases between. Germline values: CDR1 LNHDA, CDR2 SQIVND (reference sequence). CDR3 residues: CASSIRRENYEQYF. CDR3 coding DNA: TGTGCCAGTAGTATTAGGCGGGAAAACTACGAGCAGTACTTC.